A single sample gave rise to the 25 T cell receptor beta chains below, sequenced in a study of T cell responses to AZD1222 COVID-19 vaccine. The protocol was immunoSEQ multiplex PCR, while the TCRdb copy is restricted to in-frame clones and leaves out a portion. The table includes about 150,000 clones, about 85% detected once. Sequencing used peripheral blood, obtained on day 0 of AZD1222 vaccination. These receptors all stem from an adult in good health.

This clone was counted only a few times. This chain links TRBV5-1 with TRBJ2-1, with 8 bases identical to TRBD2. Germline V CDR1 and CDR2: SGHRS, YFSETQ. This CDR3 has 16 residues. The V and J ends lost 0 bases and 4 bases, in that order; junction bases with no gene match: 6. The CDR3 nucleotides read TGCGCCAGCAGCTTGGAGTCGGGACTAGTTTACAATGAGCAGTTCTTC. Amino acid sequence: CASSLESGLVYNEQFF.

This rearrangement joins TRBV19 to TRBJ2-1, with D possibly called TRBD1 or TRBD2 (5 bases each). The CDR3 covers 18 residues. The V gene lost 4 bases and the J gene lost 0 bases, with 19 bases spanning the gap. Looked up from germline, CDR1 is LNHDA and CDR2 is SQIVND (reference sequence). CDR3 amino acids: CASSKVPGAVSSYNEQFF. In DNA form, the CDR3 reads TGTGCCAGTAGTAAGGTCCCCGGGGCGGTGAGCTCCTACAATGAGCAGTTCTTC.

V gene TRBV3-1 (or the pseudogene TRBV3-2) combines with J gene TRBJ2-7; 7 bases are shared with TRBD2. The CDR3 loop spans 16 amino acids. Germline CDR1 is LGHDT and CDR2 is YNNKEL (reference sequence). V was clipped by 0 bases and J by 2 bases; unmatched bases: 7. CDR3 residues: CASSQDLLALPYEQYF. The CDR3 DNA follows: TGTGCCAGCAGCCAAGATCTACTAGCGCTACCCTACGAGCAGTACTTC.

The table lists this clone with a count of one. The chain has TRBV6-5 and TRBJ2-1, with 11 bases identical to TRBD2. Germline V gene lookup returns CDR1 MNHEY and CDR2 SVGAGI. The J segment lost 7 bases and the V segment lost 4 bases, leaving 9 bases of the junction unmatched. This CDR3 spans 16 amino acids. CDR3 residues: CASSSSIAGGLNEQFF. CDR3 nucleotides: TGTGCCAGCAGTTCCTCTATAGCGGGAGGGTTAAATGAGCAGTTCTTC.

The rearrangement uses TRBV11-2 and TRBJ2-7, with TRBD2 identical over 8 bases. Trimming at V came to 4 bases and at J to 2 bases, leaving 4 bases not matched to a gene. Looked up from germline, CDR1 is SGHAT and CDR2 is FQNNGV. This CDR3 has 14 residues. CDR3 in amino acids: CASSYGGVTYEQYF. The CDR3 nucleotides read TGTGCCAGCAGCTACGGGGGGGTTACCTACGAGCAGTACTTC.

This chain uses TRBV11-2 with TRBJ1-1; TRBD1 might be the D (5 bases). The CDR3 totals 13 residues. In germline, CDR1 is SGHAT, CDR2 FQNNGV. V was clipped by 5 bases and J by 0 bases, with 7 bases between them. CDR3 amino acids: CASSMGLNTEAFF. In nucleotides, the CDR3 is TGTGCCAGCAGCATGGGGCTGAACACTGAAGCTTTCTTT.

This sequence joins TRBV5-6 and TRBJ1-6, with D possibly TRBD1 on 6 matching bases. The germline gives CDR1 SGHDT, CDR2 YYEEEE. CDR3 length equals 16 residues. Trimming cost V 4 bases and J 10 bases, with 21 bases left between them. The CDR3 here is CASSRRGSFYSSPLHF. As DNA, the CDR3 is TGTGCCAGCAGCCGGAGGGGGAGTTTCTATAGCTCACCCCTCCACTTT.

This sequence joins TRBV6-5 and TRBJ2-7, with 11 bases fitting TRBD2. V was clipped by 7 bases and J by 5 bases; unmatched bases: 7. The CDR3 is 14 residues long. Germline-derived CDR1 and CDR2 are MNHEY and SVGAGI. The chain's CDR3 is CASKLAGVPDEQYF. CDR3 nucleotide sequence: TGTGCCAGCAAACTAGCGGGGGTCCCCGACGAGCAGTACTTC.

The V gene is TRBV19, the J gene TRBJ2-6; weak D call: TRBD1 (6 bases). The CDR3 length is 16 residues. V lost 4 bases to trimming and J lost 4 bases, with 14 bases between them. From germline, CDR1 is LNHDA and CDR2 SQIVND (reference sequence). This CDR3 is CASSSWSGAGANVLTF. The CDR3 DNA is TGTGCCAGTAGTAGCTGGTCAGGGGCCGGGGCCAACGTCCTGACTTTC.

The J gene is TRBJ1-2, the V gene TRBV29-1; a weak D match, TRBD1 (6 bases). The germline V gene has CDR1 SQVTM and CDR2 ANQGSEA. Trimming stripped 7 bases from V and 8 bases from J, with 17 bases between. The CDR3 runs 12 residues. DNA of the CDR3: TGCAGCGGCAGGCAGGGGCTAGGCGGCTACACCTTC. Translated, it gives CSGRQGLGGYTF. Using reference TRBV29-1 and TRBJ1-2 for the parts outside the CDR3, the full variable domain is SAVISQKPSRDICQRGTSLTIQCQVDSQVTMMFWYRQQPGQSLTLIATANQGSEATYESGFVIDKFPISRPNLTFSTLTVSNMSPEDSSIYLCSGRQGLGGYTFGSGTRLTVV.

This chain's CDR3 is CASSLGLAGAQETQYF. The CDR3 DNA follows: TGTGCCAGCAGCTTGGGACTAGCCGGTGCCCAAGAGACCCAGTACTTC. The V and J genes are TRBV7-2 and TRBJ2-5, with 9 bases aligning to TRBD2. This CDR3 has 16 amino acids. The germline V gene has CDR1 SGHTA and CDR2 FQGNSA. V lost 3 bases to trimming and J lost 1 base; unmatched junction nucleotides: 6. Filled out from reference TRBV7-2 and TRBJ2-5, the complete variable domain reads GAGVSQSPSNKVTEKGKDVELRCDPISGHTALYWYRQSLGQGLEFLIYFQGNSAPDKSGLPSDRFSAERTGGSVSTLTIQRTQQEDSAVYLCASSLGLAGAQETQYFGPGTRLLVL.

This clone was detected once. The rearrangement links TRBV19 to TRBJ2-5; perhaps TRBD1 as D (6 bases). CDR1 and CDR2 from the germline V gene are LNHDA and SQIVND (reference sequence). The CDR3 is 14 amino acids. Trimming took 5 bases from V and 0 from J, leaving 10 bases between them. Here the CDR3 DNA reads TGTGCCAGTAGTCTTAGGACAGACCAAGAGACCCAGTACTTC. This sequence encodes CASSLRTDQETQYF.

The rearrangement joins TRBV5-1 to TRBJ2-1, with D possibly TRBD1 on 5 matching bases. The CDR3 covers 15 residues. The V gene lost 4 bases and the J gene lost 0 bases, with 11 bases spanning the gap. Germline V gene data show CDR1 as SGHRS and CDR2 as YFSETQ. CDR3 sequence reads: CASSRRGSSYNEQFF. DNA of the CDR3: TGCGCCAGCAGCCGTAGGGGAAGCTCCTACAATGAGCAGTTCTTC. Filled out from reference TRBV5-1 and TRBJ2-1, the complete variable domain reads KAGVTQTPRYLIKTRGQQVTLSCSPISGHRSVSWYQQTPGQGLQFLFEYFSETQRNKGNFPGRFSGRQFSNSRSEMNVSTLELGDSALYLCASSRRGSSYNEQFFGPGTRLTVL.

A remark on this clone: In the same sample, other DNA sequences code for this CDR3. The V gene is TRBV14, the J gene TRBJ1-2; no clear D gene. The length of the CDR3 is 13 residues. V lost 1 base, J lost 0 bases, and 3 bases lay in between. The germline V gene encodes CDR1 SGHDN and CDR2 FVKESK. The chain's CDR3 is CASSQGPNYGYTF. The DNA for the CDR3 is TGTGCCAGCAGCCAAGGGCCTAACTATGGCTACACCTTC. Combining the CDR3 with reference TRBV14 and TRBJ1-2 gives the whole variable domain EAGVTQFPSHSVIEKGQTVTLRCDPISGHDNLYWYRRVMGKEIKFLLHFVKESKQDESGMPNNRFLAERTGGTYSTLKVQPAELEDSGVYFCASSQGPNYGYTFGSGTRLTVV.

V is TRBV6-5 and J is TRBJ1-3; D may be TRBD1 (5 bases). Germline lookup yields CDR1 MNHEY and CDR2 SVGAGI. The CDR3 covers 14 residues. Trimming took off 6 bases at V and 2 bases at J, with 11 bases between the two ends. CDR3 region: CASREAGPGNTIYF. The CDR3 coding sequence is TGTGCCAGCAGGGAGGCGGGGCCTGGAAACACCATATATTTT.

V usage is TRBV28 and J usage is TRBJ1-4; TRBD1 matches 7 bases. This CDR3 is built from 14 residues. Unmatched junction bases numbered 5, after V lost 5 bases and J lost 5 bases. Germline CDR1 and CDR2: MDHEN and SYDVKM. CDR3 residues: CASSTGTENEKLFF. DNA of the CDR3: TGTGCCAGCAGTACCGGGACAGAGAATGAAAAACTGTTTTTT.

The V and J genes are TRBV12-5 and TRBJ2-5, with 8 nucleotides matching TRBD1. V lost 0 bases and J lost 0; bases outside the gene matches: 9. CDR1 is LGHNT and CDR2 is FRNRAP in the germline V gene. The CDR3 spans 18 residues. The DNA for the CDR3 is TGTGCTAGTGGTTTGGTACGCAGGGGGCTAGCGTACCAAGAGACCCAGTACTTC. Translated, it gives CASGLVRRGLAYQETQYF.

The CDR3 is CSVAGRDRNEKLFF. The CDR3 region has the DNA TGCAGCGTTGCCGGTAGGGACCGTAATGAAAAACTGTTTTTT. This sequence joins TRBV29-1 and TRBJ1-4; TRBD1 might be the D (5 bases). Per germline, CDR1 SQVTM and CDR2 ANQGSEA. Trimming pared 4 bases from V and 4 bases from J, leaving 13 bases between. The CDR3 has 14 residues.

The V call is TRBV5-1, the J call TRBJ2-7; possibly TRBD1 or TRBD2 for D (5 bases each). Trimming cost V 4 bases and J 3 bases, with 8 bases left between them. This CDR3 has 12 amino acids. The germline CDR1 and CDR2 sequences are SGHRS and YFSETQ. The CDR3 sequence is CASSRDGYEQYF. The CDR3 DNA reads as TGCGCCAGCAGCCGGGACGGCTACGAGCAGTACTTC.

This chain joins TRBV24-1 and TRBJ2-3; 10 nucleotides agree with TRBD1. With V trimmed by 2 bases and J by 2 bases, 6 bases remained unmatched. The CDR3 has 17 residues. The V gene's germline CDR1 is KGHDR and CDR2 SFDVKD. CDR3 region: CATSDYGGTGDTDTQYF. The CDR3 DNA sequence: TGTGCCACCAGTGATTACGGGGGGACAGGGGACACAGATACGCAGTATTTT.

The CDR3 loop is CASSQIAGGSSYEQYF. The CDR3 DNA sequence: TGTGCCAGCAGCCAAATAGCGGGAGGGAGCTCCTACGAGCAGTACTTC. This rearrangement joins TRBV4-2 to TRBJ2-7, with TRBD2 matching 11 bases. V shed 2 bases and J 0 bases; nucleotides not matched to a gene: 3. This CDR3 contains 16 residues. Germline CDR1 reads LGHNA; CDR2 reads YNFKEQ.

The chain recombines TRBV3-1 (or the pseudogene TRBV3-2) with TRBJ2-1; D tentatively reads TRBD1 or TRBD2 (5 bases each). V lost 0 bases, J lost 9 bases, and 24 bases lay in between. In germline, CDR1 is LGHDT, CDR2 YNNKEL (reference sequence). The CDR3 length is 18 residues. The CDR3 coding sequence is TGTGCCAGCAGCCAAGATGGCAGGGTGGCACTAGTTACCAGTGAGCAGTTCTTC. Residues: CASSQDGRVALVTSEQFF.

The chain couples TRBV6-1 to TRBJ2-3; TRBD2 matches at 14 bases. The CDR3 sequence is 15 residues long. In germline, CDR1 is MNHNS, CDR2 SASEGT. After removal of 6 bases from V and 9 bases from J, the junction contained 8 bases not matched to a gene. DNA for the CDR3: TGTGCCAGCAGCCGCGGGACTAGCGGGAGTGGGACGCAGTATTTT. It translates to CASSRGTSGSGTQYF.

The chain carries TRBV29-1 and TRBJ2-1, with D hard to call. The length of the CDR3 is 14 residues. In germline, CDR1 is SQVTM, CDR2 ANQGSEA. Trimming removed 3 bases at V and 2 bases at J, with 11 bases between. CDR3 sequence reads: CSVEHYRPYNEQFF. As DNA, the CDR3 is TGCAGCGTTGAGCACTACCGGCCCTACAATGAGCAGTTCTTC.

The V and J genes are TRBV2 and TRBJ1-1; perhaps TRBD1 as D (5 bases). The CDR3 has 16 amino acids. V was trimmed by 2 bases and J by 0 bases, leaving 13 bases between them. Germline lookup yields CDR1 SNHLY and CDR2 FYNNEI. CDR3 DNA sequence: TGTGCCAGCAGTGAAATGGGGACGAGGATGAACACTGAAGCTTTCTTT. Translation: CASSEMGTRMNTEAFF.